A selection of T cell receptor beta chains follows, all from one sample in a study of Ad26.COV2.S vaccination and SARS-CoV-2 variants. Generated by immunoSEQ multiplex PCR, the TCRdb table keeps only in-frame clones and is missing some. Seen here are 200,000 to 300,000 clones, roughly 90% observed once, and the top ten hold approximately 12%. The starting material was peripheral blood, obtained in a trial of Ad26.COV2.S vaccine versus placebo. Source of these receptors: a person aged 18 to 59 who received the Ad26.COV2.S COVID-19 vaccine or a placebo. The conserved cysteine and the conserved F or W are not part of the CDR3 here.

V gene	J gene	CDR3 protein
TRBV5-1	TRBJ2-7	ASSLGLAGADEQY
TRBV10-2	TRBJ2-7	ASSLAVWDEQY
TRBV3-1/TRBV3-2	TRBJ2-1	ASARDNEQF
TRBV3-1/TRBV3-2	TRBJ1-4	ASSQTGGKLF
TRBV6-5	TRBJ1-2	ASSYSRTGHYGYT
TRBV25-1	TRBJ1-1	ASRRDPALGPEAF
TRBV28	TRBJ2-4	ASSLPAKNIQY
TRBV18	TRBJ2-2	ASSPRTGGTGELF
TRBV5-1	TRBJ1-1	ASSLASGIGREAF
TRBV19	TRBJ2-5	ASSPDRTSGQETQY
TRBV27	TRBJ1-4	ATARGGEVF
TRBV10-3	TRBJ2-1	ATSSLGEQF
TRBV6-5	TRBJ2-2	ASSRSGSWSGELF
TRBV28	TRBJ2-3	ASRSGTSGRVAGTQY
TRBV19	TRBJ2-2	ASSVILGNTGELF
TRBV14	TRBJ2-7	ASSQERAGGPLY
TRBV7-3	TRBJ2-7	ASSLGTGATYEQY
TRBV11-1	TRBJ2-7	ASSLIQSSYEQY
TRBV5-8	TRBJ2-3	ASSLEGTSGSTQY
TRBV7-2	TRBJ2-3	ASSFRTSGSTDTQY
TRBV6-2/TRBV6-3	TRBJ2-1	ASSRSLGQPYNEQF
TRBV24-1	TRBJ2-2	ATSDYEEGAPGELF
TRBV18	TRBJ1-1	ASSPATGYDTEAF
TRBV28	TRBJ1-4	ASSPWEGQNEKLF
TRBV4-3	TRBJ1-5	ASSPVFRTESNQPQH
TRBV18	TRBJ2-7	ASQPLSGKNNEQY
TRBV7-3	TRBJ2-3	ASSKSGTSGGSTDTQY
TRBV9	TRBJ1-3	ASSLGQALSGNTIY
TRBV10-3	TRBJ2-7	ATTGVYEQY
TRBV6-2/TRBV6-3	TRBJ2-1	ASSLQRGFPYNEQF
TRBV6-2/TRBV6-3	TRBJ1-1	ASSAGTGANTEAF